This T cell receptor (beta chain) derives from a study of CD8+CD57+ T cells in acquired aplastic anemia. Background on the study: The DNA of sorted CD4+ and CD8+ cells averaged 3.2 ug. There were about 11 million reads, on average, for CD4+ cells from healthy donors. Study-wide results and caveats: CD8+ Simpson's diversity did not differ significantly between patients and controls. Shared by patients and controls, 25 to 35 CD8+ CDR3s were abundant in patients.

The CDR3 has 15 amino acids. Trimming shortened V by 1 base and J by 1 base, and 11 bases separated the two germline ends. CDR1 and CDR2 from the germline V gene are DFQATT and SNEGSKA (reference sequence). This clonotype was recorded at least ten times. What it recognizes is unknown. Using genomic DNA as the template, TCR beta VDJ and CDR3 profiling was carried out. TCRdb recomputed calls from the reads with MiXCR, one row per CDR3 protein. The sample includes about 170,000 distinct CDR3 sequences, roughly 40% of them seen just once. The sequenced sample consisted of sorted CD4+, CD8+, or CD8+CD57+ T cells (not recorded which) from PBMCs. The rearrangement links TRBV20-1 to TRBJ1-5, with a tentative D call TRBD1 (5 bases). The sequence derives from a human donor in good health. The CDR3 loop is CSARAAGMSNQPQHF. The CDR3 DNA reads TGCAGTGCTAGAGCGGCAGGGATGAGCAATCAGCCCCAGCATTTT.